This T cell receptor (beta chain) was documented in a study of OX40 agonist ivuxolimab in advanced cancers. Background on the study: With a range of roughly 20 to 80, age averaged approximately 54 years, and roughly 80% were male.

About this clone: The antigen remains undetermined.

The table came from immunoSEQ multiplex PCR; TCRdb's copy has only in-frame clones and leaves some out. The sample lists approximately 29,000 clones, about four fifths occurring once. Trimming shortened V by 0 bases and J by 0 bases, and 7 bases separated the two germline ends. The germline CDR1 and CDR2 sequences are SGHNT and YYREEE (reference sequence). CDR3 length: 14 residues. Study observations and caveats: Relative to CD4+, CD8+ T cells held more expanded clones on average. Nonresponders included some who also had low normalized T-cell clonal expansion.

The chain has TRBV5-4 and TRBJ2-7; no clear D. Sequencing used CD4+ or CD8+ T cells sorted from blood, obtained in a trial of the OX40 agonist ivuxolimab. The receptor comes from an adult with an advanced solid tumor such as melanoma, head and neck, liver or kidney cancer. The CDR3 region has the DNA TGTGCCAGCAGCTTGGAAGAAAGCTCCTACGAGCAGTACTTC. This gives the protein CASSLEESSYEQYF.